One and the same sample provided the 20 T cell receptor beta chains below, sequenced in a study of cytomegalovirus exposure and HLA in healthy donors. Primers for the PCR totalled 60 Vbeta and 13 Jbeta. Produced via immunoSEQ multiplex PCR; TCRdb's table is partial and in-frame only. The repertoire holds 99,000 or so clones, with approximately 69% as singletons. The specimen sequenced was PBMCs. The receptor source for this set is a man aged 25-45 years in good health and CMV-seronegative.

The chain combines TRBV12-5 with TRBJ1-1; D is perhaps TRBD1 (5 bases). CDR1 and CDR2 from the germline V gene are LGHNT and FRNRAP. This CDR3 region has 14 residues. V was pared by 4 bases and J by 5 bases, with 14 bases between. CDR3 amino acids: CASGWFLGGTEAFF. The CDR3 coding sequence is TGTGCTAGTGGTTGGTTCTTGGGGGGAACTGAAGCTTTCTTT.

The chain couples TRBV6-1 to TRBJ1-5; 7 bases are a match to TRBD1. With 5 bases clipped from V and 6 bases from J, the junction kept 7 bases outside the gene matches. The V gene's germline CDR1 is MNHNS and CDR2 SASEGT. This CDR3 comprises 14 residues. The chain's CDR3 is CASSHPQGGQPQHF. Written as DNA, the CDR3 is TGTGCCAGCAGTCACCCTCAGGGGGGTCAGCCCCAGCATTTT.

The V call is TRBV6-5, the J call TRBJ2-1; weak D call: TRBD2 (6 bases). The CDR3 is 15 amino acids. CDR1 is MNHEY, CDR2 SVGAGI, per germline. Trimming took 6 bases from V and 4 from J, leaving 16 bases between them. CDR3 in DNA: TGTGCCAGCAGCCTCGCTAGCGCCGAATACAATGAGCAGTTCTTC. It specifies CASSLASAEYNEQFF.

The chain joins TRBV7-9 to TRBJ2-6, with D possibly being TRBD1 (7 bases). Germline CDR1 is SEHNR and CDR2 is FQNEAQ (reference sequence). This CDR3 contains 16 residues. DNA for the CDR3: TGTTCCATTCCCAGGGGGGAAATGGCTGGGGCCAACGTCCTGACTTTC. Its protein product is CSIPRGEMAGANVLTF.

This clone was observed a handful of times. V is TRBV6-5 and J is TRBJ1-3; no clear D gene. CDR3 length equals 13 residues. Germline V gene data show CDR1 as MNHEY and CDR2 as SVGAGI. V was pared by 6 bases and J by 5 bases, with 11 bases between. The CDR3 DNA reads as TGTGCCAGCAGAAAGGCACAGAGAAACACCATATATTTT. Protein: CASRKAQRNTIYF.

This clone was recorded a few times. The chain couples TRBV6-5 to TRBJ2-2; 8 bases are a match to TRBD2. V gave up 5 bases and J gave up 3 bases; unmatched junction bases: 2. This CDR3 is built from 14 residues. Germline loops: CDR1 MNHEY, CDR2 SVGAGI. CDR3 nucleotides: TGTGCCAGCAGTGAACTAGCGGACACCGGGGAGCTGTTTTTT. Translated: CASSELADTGELFF.

This clone was counted only a few times. This chain joins TRBV7-3 and TRBJ1-1, with D perhaps matching TRBD1 (5 bases). This CDR3 spans 12 amino acids. In germline, CDR1 is SGHTA, CDR2 FQGTGA. Trimming pared 5 bases from V and 11 bases from J, leaving 15 bases between. This chain's CDR3 is CASSEAQGRAFF. The DNA of the CDR3 is TGTGCCAGCAGCGAAGCGCAGGGTCGGGCTTTCTTT.

This sequence joins TRBV29-1 and TRBJ2-1; 14 nucleotides match TRBD2. Germline CDR1 is SQVTM and CDR2 is ANQGSEA. V dropped 4 bases and J dropped 8; count of bases not matched to a gene: 7. The CDR3 consists of 15 residues. This CDR3 is CSVVGTSGSIDEQFF. The CDR3 nucleotides are TGCAGCGTTGTGGGGACTAGCGGGAGTATAGATGAGCAGTTCTTC.

This chain joins TRBV11-2 and TRBJ1-4; D call uncertain. With 2 bases removed from V and 0 bases from J, the gap between germline ends came to 7 bases. CDR3 size: 15 residues. CDR1 is SGHAT and CDR2 is FQNNGV in the germline V gene. In nucleotides, the CDR3 is TGTGCCAGCAGCTTAAGCCTTTCAACTAATGAAAAACTGTTTTTT. Amino acids: CASSLSLSTNEKLFF.

The rearrangement uses TRBV6-5 and TRBJ1-5; D is possibly TRBD1 (6 bases). The CDR3 is 15 residues long. The V gene lost 5 bases and the J gene lost 7 bases, with 18 bases spanning the gap. Germline values: CDR1 MNHEY, CDR2 SVGAGI. The CDR3 is CASSLQQGGRQPQHF. Written as DNA, the CDR3 is TGTGCCAGCAGTCTCCAACAGGGTGGGCGGCAGCCCCAGCATTTT.

The J gene is TRBJ1-4, the V gene TRBV9, with 7 bases aligning to TRBD1. Germline CDR1 is SGDLS and CDR2 is YYNGEE. This CDR3 contains 15 residues. J was trimmed by 3 bases and V by 3 bases; bases with no gene match: 5. The CDR3, as DNA: TGTGCCAGCAGCGGACTCGGGACAGCTAATGAAAAACTGTTTTTT. Translation gives CASSGLGTANEKLFF.

The genes are TRBV7-8 and TRBJ2-7; 7 nucleotides match TRBD2. V lost 3 bases to trimming and J lost 2 bases; unmatched junction nucleotides: 4. Germline CDR1 and CDR2: SGHVS and FQNEAQ. The CDR3 totals 14 residues. This chain's CDR3 is CASSFGGSTYEQYF. The DNA for the CDR3 is TGTGCCAGCAGCTTTGGCGGGAGTACCTACGAGCAGTACTTC.

The rearrangement uses TRBV11-2 and TRBJ2-5, with 13 nucleotides matching TRBD2. The CDR3 totals 17 residues. V was pared by 5 bases and J by 4 bases, with 10 bases of the junction left unmatched. Germline lookup yields CDR1 SGHAT and CDR2 FQNNGV. The DNA of the CDR3 is TGTGCCAGCAGCCTGAGACTAGCGGGAGGTGAGCGAGAGACCCAGTACTTC. Translating it yields CASSLRLAGGERETQYF.

The chain joins TRBV6-1 to TRBJ2-1, with 7 bases fitting TRBD2. In germline, CDR1 is MNHNS, CDR2 SASEGT. V shed 4 bases, J shed 12 bases, and the junction held 3 bases outside the gene matches. The CDR3 consists of 11 residues. Here the CDR3 reads CASSVGGRQFF. CDR3 coding DNA: TGTGCCAGCAGTGTTGGCGGGAGGCAGTTCTTC.

This chain joins TRBV28 and TRBJ2-1; D gene ambiguous. CDR3 length: 14 residues. The V and J ends lost 3 bases and 0 bases respectively, with 6 bases between them. Germline V lookup: CDR1 MDHEN, CDR2 SYDVKM. The CDR3 reads CASSLRRSYNEQFF. CDR3 nucleotide sequence: TGTGCCAGCAGTTTGCGTCGCTCCTACAATGAGCAGTTCTTC.

This clone was seen a few times. The chain couples TRBV30 to TRBJ1-3, with D maybe TRBD1 (6 bases). Germline lookup yields CDR1 GTSNPN and CDR2 SVGIG (reference sequence). The CDR3 runs 14 residues. V was pared by 2 bases and J by 2 bases, with 10 bases between. CDR3 loop: CAWSTGPAGNTIYF. The CDR3 region has the DNA TGTGCCTGGAGTACAGGGCCGGCTGGAAACACCATATATTTT.

V usage is TRBV7-9 and J usage is TRBJ2-7; the D gene is possibly TRBD2 (6 bases). Trimming removed 8 bases from V and 7 bases from J, with 21 bases in between. This CDR3 is built from 14 residues. Germline V gene sequence: CDR1 SEHNR, CDR2 FQNEAQ (reference sequence). The CDR3 nucleotides are TGTGCCAGCTCTCGCGCGGGGACCCGGGAAGAGCAGTACTTC. This codes for CASSRAGTREEQYF.

The chain is built from TRBV19 and TRBJ1-2; D not resolved. Germline CDR1 reads LNHDA; CDR2 reads SQIVND (reference sequence). This CDR3 comprises 14 residues. The V and J ends lost 6 bases and 6 bases respectively, with 17 bases between them. The CDR3 here is CASSRFRERDGYTF. The DNA for the CDR3 is TGTGCCAGTAGCAGATTCCGGGAGAGAGATGGCTACACCTTC.

The chain joins TRBV20-1 to TRBJ2-1; D is unclear. CDR3 length: 11 residues. Trimming stripped 0 bases from V and 7 bases from J, with 4 bases between. Germline CDR1 and CDR2: DFQATT and SNEGSKA (reference sequence). CDR3 sequence (DNA): TGCAGTGCTAGAGAGCAGAATGAGCAGTTCTTC. It is translated as CSAREQNEQFF.

This chain links TRBV27 with TRBJ2-5, with D maybe TRBD2 (6 bases). The end of the DNA aligns better with TRBJ2-7, so the J call may be wrong. Germline V gives CDR1 MNHEY, CDR2 SMNVEV (reference sequence). The CDR3 covers 14 residues. CDR3: CASTIVGGRYEQYF. The CDR3 DNA sequence: TGTGCCAGCACCATCGTGGGAGGAAGGTACGAGCAGTACTTC.